These T cell receptor beta chains were read from a single sample in a study of human T cells and chemical hapten exposure. From the RACE reads, TCRdb called clonotypes with MiXCR, one entry per CDR3 protein. The table has roughly 64,000 distinct CDR3 sequences, 8% to 13% seen once; the top ten hold about 2%. The sample in question was whole blood, obtained in connection with sensitization to the hapten diphenylcyclopropenone (DPC). These TCRs come from a woman between 25 and 40 years old with alopecia areata. Some clones in this sample may be carry-over from other donors' samples. The CDR3 runs from the conserved cysteine through the conserved F or W. The D gene is left open where the match is weak. Only part of the rows carry a size: once, few, many, or a class if the clone is expanded.

v_call	clone_size	j_call	d_call	cdr3_aa	cdr3_nt
TRBV7-8	many	TRBJ2-1	NA	CASSLAPGHEQFF	TGTGCCAGCAGCTTAGCTCCTGGGCATGAGCAGTTCTTC
TRBV29-1	once	TRBJ2-1	NA	CSVDWGRNEQFF	TGCAGCGTTGATTGGGGAAGGAATGAGCAGTTCTTC
TRBV7-2	NA	TRBJ1-5	TRBD1	CASSLGAGGGQPQHF	TGTGCCAGCAGCTTAGGTGCAGGGGGCGGTCAGCCCCAGCATTTT
TRBV12-3/TRBV12-4	many	TRBJ2-7	NA	CASSPGRRKYF	TGTGCCAGCAGTCCCGGACGGCGCAAGTACTTC
TRBV5-1	NA	TRBJ1-2	NA	CASSLALQGNYGYTF	TGCGCCAGCAGCTTGGCGTTGCAGGGGAACTATGGCTACACCTTC
TRBV5-5	NA	TRBJ1-2	NA	CASSFGRESYGYTF	TGTGCCAGCAGCTTCGGTCGAGAGTCGTATGGCTACACCTTC
TRBV29-1	NA	TRBJ1-1	NA	CSVAPQQNTEAFF	TGCAGCGTGGCGCCTCAACAAAACACTGAAGCTTTCTTT
TRBV20-1	many	TRBJ2-3	NA	CSARDYRRIDTQYF	TGCAGTGCTAGAGATTATAGGAGGATCGATACGCAGTATTTT
TRBV11-2	many	TRBJ1-1	NA	CASSLVGGSVNTEAFF	TGTGCCAGCAGCTTAGTAGGCGGCAGCGTGAACACTGAAGCTTTCTTT
TRBV20-1	few	TRBJ2-7	NA	CSGAVRLDEQYF	TGCAGTGGGGCCGTCCGGTTAGACGAGCAGTACTTC
TRBV4-3	few	TRBJ1-5	NA	CASSQAWGADQPQHF	TGCGCCAGCAGCCAAGCTTGGGGGGCGGATCAGCCCCAGCATTTT
TRBV10-3	NA	TRBJ1-3	NA	CAISGPPERGADTIYF	TGTGCCATCAGCGGACCCCCTGAGAGGGGCGCGGACACCATATATTTT